These 15 T cell receptor beta chains were sequenced from one sample in a study of shared clonotypes between healthy human individuals. Naive CD8 populations comprised CD45RO-negative cells positively selected for CCR7, excluding terminally differentiated effector memory CD45RA+ cells. Assay: immunoSEQ multiplex PCR; the TCRdb copy retains only in-frame clones and omits some. This table has over 2 million clones, about 94% appearing once. Sequencing was carried out using naive CD8+ T cells sorted from blood. These receptors were taken from a man aged 18 to 29 in good health.

The chain is built from TRBV28 and TRBJ2-7; D is possibly TRBD1 (7 bases). There are 13 residues in the CDR3. V was clipped by 5 bases and J by 6 bases, with 14 bases between them. Germline CDR1 reads MDHEN; CDR2 reads SYDVKM. The CDR3 spells CASSPRGVVEQYF. The DNA of the CDR3 is TGTGCCAGCAGTCCCAGGGGGGTCGTCGAGCAGTACTTC.

V and J are TRBV4-3 and TRBJ2-5, with D possibly TRBD1 on 5 matching bases. With 0 bases removed from V and 3 bases from J, the gap between germline ends came to 8 bases. The V gene's germline CDR1 is LGHNA and CDR2 YSLEER. There are 14 residues in the CDR3. This CDR3 reads CASSQDRVEETQYF. The DNA for the CDR3 is TGCGCCAGCAGCCAAGACAGGGTGGAAGAGACCCAGTACTTC.

The CDR3 DNA reads as TGTGCCAGCAGCTTAGGGATAGCGGCCCGGGGCCGGGATGAGCAGTTCTTC. Its translation: CASSLGIAARGRDEQFF. The chain uses TRBV7-2 and TRBJ2-1; tentatively, D is TRBD2 (6 bases). The CDR3 contains 17 residues. The V gene's germline CDR1 is SGHTA and CDR2 FQGNSA. Trimming removed 1 base from V and 8 bases from J, with 21 bases in between.

The chain is built from TRBV2 and TRBJ2-7, with 10 bases identical to TRBD2. CDR3 length equals 16 residues. Germline V gene sequence: CDR1 SNHLY, CDR2 FYNNEI. V lost 3 bases to trimming and J lost 1 base; unmatched junction nucleotides: 6. The DNA for the CDR3 is TGTGCCAGCAGTGAGTCACTAGCGGGGTTTTCCTACGAGCAGTACTTC. This codes for CASSESLAGFSYEQYF.

The chain carries TRBV7-9 and TRBJ2-5; TRBD2 matches at 8 bases. Germline lookup yields CDR1 SEHNR and CDR2 FQNEAQ (reference sequence). The CDR3 totals 15 residues. Trimming removed 1 base from V and 4 bases from J; junction bases left unmatched: 5. CDR3 nucleotide sequence: TGTGCCAGCAGCTTAGGGACTAGCTCGGGAGAGACCCAGTACTTC. Translation: CASSLGTSSGETQYF.

The rearrangement links TRBV9 to TRBJ2-3, with D unresolved. V was pared by 0 bases and J by 0 bases, with 17 bases between. CDR1 is SGDLS and CDR2 is YYNGEE in the germline V gene. This CDR3 region has 18 residues. CDR3: CASSVEDTSGGSTDTQYF. In DNA form, the CDR3 reads TGTGCCAGCAGCGTAGAGGATACAAGTGGCGGAAGCACAGATACGCAGTATTTT.

The chain employs TRBV30 and TRBJ2-4, with D maybe TRBD1 (6 bases). Germline V gene sequence: CDR1 GTSNPN, CDR2 SVGIG (reference sequence). Trimming took 2 bases from V and 3 from J, leaving 17 bases between them. The CDR3 covers 16 residues. CDR3 sequence: CAWSPSWGLGKNIQYF. The CDR3 DNA reads as TGTGCCTGGAGTCCCTCCTGGGGGCTGGGCAAAAACATTCAGTACTTC.

The chain has TRBV28 and TRBJ2-2; D is perhaps TRBD1 (5 bases). Germline V gives CDR1 MDHEN, CDR2 SYDVKM. This CDR3 spans 13 amino acids. V was pared by 7 bases and J by 3 bases, with 9 bases between. The CDR3 loop reads CASISRDTGELFF. CDR3 DNA: TGTGCCAGCATCTCCAGGGACACCGGGGAGCTGTTTTTT.

The V call is TRBV9, the J call TRBJ2-7; D gene unclear. Germline lookup yields CDR1 SGDLS and CDR2 YYNGEE. V lost 0 bases, J lost 6 bases, and 10 bases lay in between. The CDR3 is 13 residues long. The CDR3 nucleotides read TGTGCCAGCAGCGTAGGAAGGGTAAGCGAGCAGTACTTC. Residues: CASSVGRVSEQYF.

The chain links TRBV4-1 to TRBJ1-2; 7 bases are shared with TRBD1. The CDR3 runs 15 residues. The germline V gene encodes CDR1 MGHRA and CDR2 YSYEKL. Germline trimming cut 1 base from V and 3 bases from J; bases unmatched to any gene: 5. The CDR3 sequence is CASSQGPGTDYGYTF. CDR3 in DNA: TGCGCCAGCAGCCAAGGGCCCGGGACAGACTATGGCTACACCTTC.

The J gene is TRBJ2-1, the V gene TRBV6-5; 10 bases align to TRBD2. This CDR3 is 15 amino acids long. V shed 6 bases and J 5 bases; nucleotides not matched to a gene: 7. Germline V lookup: CDR1 MNHEY, CDR2 SVGAGI. CDR3 residues: CASRESGGAHNEQFF. The CDR3 DNA sequence: TGTGCCAGCAGAGAAAGCGGGGGGGCCCACAATGAGCAGTTCTTC.

The CDR3 spells CASSLMGVNTEAFF. CDR3 DNA: TGTGCCAGCAGCTTAATGGGGGTTAACACTGAAGCTTTCTTT. J is TRBJ1-1 and V is TRBV7-9, with TRBD1 as a possible D gene (5 bases). CDR3 length: 14 residues. Germline V gene sequence: CDR1 SEHNR, CDR2 FQNEAQ (reference sequence). V lost 2 bases to trimming and J lost 2 bases, with 9 bases between them.

V and J are TRBV19 and TRBJ2-7; maybe TRBD2 (6 bases). CDR1 is LNHDA, CDR2 SQIVND, per germline (reference sequence). V gave up 7 bases and J gave up 0 bases, with 13 bases separating them. The CDR3 covers 14 residues. CDR3 nucleotides: TGTGCCAGTACAAGTAGCGGCAGCTCCTACGAGCAGTACTTC. It translates to CASTSSGSSYEQYF.

Notes on this clone: This specimen includes other DNA sequences encoding the same CDR3. The chain is built from TRBV7-9 and TRBJ2-7, with D perhaps TRBD1 (6 bases). V shed 1 base and J shed 2 bases, with 12 bases lying between them. The CDR3 covers 15 residues. Germline CDR1 and CDR2: SEHNR and FQNEAQ (reference sequence). In DNA form, the CDR3 reads TGTGCCAGCAGCTTAGGGGGCCAGGGGACCTACGAGCAGTACTTC. Its protein is CASSLGGQGTYEQYF.

V and J are TRBV6-5 and TRBJ2-7; a weak D match, TRBD1 (6 bases). V shed 5 bases and J shed 0 bases, with 11 bases lying between them. The length of the CDR3 is 14 residues. Germline V gene lookup returns CDR1 MNHEY and CDR2 SVGAGI. Written as DNA, the CDR3 is TGTGCCAGCAGTAGTCTACAGGGCTCCTACGAGCAGTACTTC. Protein sequence: CASSSLQGSYEQYF.